A selection of T cell receptor beta chains follows, all from one sample in a study of circulating and synovial CD4+ cells in juvenile arthritis. Data came from immunoSEQ multiplex PCR; TCRdb stores just in-frame clones and leaves some out. Of about 34,000 clones listed, about 95% are singletons. Sequencing was done on a sample of CD4+ T cells from blood. The source of these receptors is a human donor with juvenile idiopathic arthritis. The CDR3 runs from the conserved cysteine through the conserved F or W. D genes are given only for firm matches. A row's size may be missing; if present it is once, few, many or a size class.

NA,TRBD2,TRBJ2-4,TRBV7-3,TGTGCCAGCAGCCGGGGACTAGCGGACAAAAACATTCAGTACTTC,CASSRGLADKNIQYF
NA,TRBD1,TRBJ1-3,TRBV5-6,TGTGCCAGCCAGGACCCGACAGGGAGGTCTGGAAACACCATATATTTT,CASQDPTGRSGNTIYF
once,TRBD2,TRBJ2-3,TRBV5-4,TGTGCCAGCAGCTCAAGCGGGGGAAGCACAGATACGCAGTATTTT,CASSSSGGSTDTQYF
NA,NA,TRBJ1-2,TRBV19,TGTGCCAGTAGCCCCCCATTCTATTCGTCAGGCTACACCTTC,CASSPPFYSSGYTF
NA,TRBD1,TRBJ2-2,TRBV2,TGTGCCAGCAGCGGGGACAGACCGACCGGGGAGCTGTTTTTT,CASSGDRPTGELFF
NA,NA,TRBJ1-5,TRBV28,TGTGCCAGCGGTTACGGTAGCAATCAGCCCCAGCATTTT,CASGYGSNQPQHF
NA,NA,TRBJ1-4,TRBV19,TGTGCCAGCGGCGGGGTGTTGGGTGAAAAACTGTTTTTT,CASGGVLGEKLFF
NA,TRBD1,TRBJ2-2,TRBV7-9,TGTGCCAGCAGCTTAGTCTACAGGGGCAGGGGGATCACCGGGGAGCTGTTTTTT,CASSLVYRGRGITGELFF
once,TRBD2,TRBJ2-1,TRBV13,TGTGCCAGCAGCTTCCTACCCGCTAGCGGGGCTTACAATGAGCAGTTCTTC,CASSFLPASGAYNEQFF
NA,NA,TRBJ2-1,TRBV6-5,TGTGCCAGCAGCCGCCGGGGGTTTTACAATGAGCAGTTCTTC,CASSRRGFYNEQFF
NA,TRBD1,TRBJ1-1,TRBV27,TGTGCCAGCAGTTCCTGGACAGGGGGAAACACTGAAGCTTTCTTT,CASSSWTGGNTEAFF
NA,TRBD2,TRBJ2-7,TRBV19,TGTGCCAGTAGTATGGGGGGGACGAGGGAGCAGTACTTC,CASSMGGTREQYF
NA,TRBD2,TRBJ2-1,TRBV7-2,TGTGCCAGCAGAAAAAGGACTAGCGGGGTTACCTACAATGAGCAGTTCTTC,CASRKRTSGVTYNEQFF